Each of the 10 T cell receptor beta chains below was sequenced from the same sample in a study of T cell repertoires in cytomegalovirus infection (dated by TCRdb to the late 2010s). TCRdb names Illumina HiSeq 1500 as the instrument used. TCRdb trimmed the raw reads at Q25, called clones with MiXCR and kept productive beta chains. Rows matching on CDR3 protein sequence are summarized as one entry with the most common DNA and genes. The sample table lists fewer than 350,000 distinct CDR3 sequences, about a sixth of them with a count of one. The top ten clonotypes cover around 12% of the sample. Sequenced: PBMCs. The source is a human donor in good health (CMV status not recorded). Some clones in this sample may be carry-over from other donors' samples.

This clonotype has more than one count but fewer than ten. The V gene is TRBV10-3, the J gene TRBJ2-7; D tentatively fits TRBD1 or TRBD2 (5 bases each). With 10 bases removed from V and 3 bases from J, the gap between germline ends came to 16 bases. This CDR3 has 13 amino acids. Per the germline V gene, CDR1 is ENHRY and CDR2 is SYGVKD. CDR3 sequence reads: CATQGRLNYEQYF. CDR3 bases: TGTGCCACGCAGGGACGACTAAACTACGAGCAGTACTTC.

V is TRBV24-1 and J is TRBJ2-5; unclear D gene. This CDR3 is built from 13 residues. From germline, CDR1 is KGHDR and CDR2 SFDVKD. The ends were cut back, 3 bases at V and 4 bases at J, with 8 bases in the middle. The CDR3 coding sequence is TGTGCCACCAGTGATGCAGTCCGAGAGACCCAGTACTTC. Encoded protein: CATSDAVRETQYF.

This chain links TRBV25-1 with TRBJ1-4; no firm D call. Germline values: CDR1 MGHDK, CDR2 SYGVNS. Trimming removed 4 bases from V and 1 base from J, with 7 bases in between. CDR3 length: 14 amino acids. CDR3: CASSVRETNEKLFF. As DNA, the CDR3 is TGTGCCAGCAGTGTGCGCGAAACTAATGAAAAACTGTTTTTT. The entire variable domain, with the rest obtained from reference TRBV25-1 and TRBJ1-4, is as follows: EADIYQTPRYLVIGTGKKITLECSQTMGHDKMYWYQQDPGMELHLIHYSYGVNSTEKGDLSSESTVSRIRTEHFPLTLESARPSHTSQYLCASSVRETNEKLFFGSGTQLSVL.

This sequence joins TRBV12-3 or TRBV12-4 and TRBJ1-1, with 8 nucleotides matching TRBD1. J was trimmed by 7 bases and V by 2 bases; bases with no gene match: 6. The CDR3 is 14 residues long. The CDR3 DNA is TGTGCCAGCAGTTTATATGGGGGACAGGTTGAAGCTTTCTTT. Translating gives CASSLYGGQVEAFF.

This clonotype was recorded at least ten times. The rearrangement joins TRBV12-3 or TRBV12-4 to TRBJ2-7; D possibly corresponds to TRBD1 (6 bases). The CDR3 is made up of 15 amino acids. Deletions cut 5 bases from V and 3 bases from J, with 17 bases between. CDR3 DNA: TGTGCCAGCAGTCGGATGACAGGCGTAATCTACGAGCAGTACTTC. It translates to CASSRMTGVIYEQYF.

Ten or more counts support this clonotype. The rearrangement joins TRBV12-3 or TRBV12-4 to TRBJ2-1, with 7 bases matching TRBD2. V shed 8 bases and J 2 bases; nucleotides not matched to a gene: 6. The CDR3 is 14 residues long. In DNA, the CDR3 is TGTGCCAGCTCCTCGGGGGGAGCCTACAATGAGCAGTTCTTC. Amino acid sequence: CASSSGGAYNEQFF.

This clonotype was recorded many times. V is TRBV7-8 and J is TRBJ2-1; D not resolved. V was cut by 5 bases and J by 7 bases, with 12 bases left in between. The germline V gene encodes CDR1 SGHVS and CDR2 FQNEAQ. This CDR3 comprises 13 residues. For the CDR3, the DNA is TGTGCCAGCAGCGACAAGGCAAGGAATGAGCAGTTCTTC. Translation: CASSDKARNEQFF.

The table lists this clonotype with a few counts. The chain uses TRBV20-1 and TRBJ2-7, with TRBD1 as a possible D gene (5 bases). The V gene's germline CDR1 is DFQATT and CDR2 SNEGSKA (reference sequence). CDR3 size: 14 residues. The V and J ends lost 2 bases and 1 base respectively, with 12 bases between them. The CDR3 reads CSARSETDSYEQYF. The CDR3 nucleotides read TGCAGTGCTAGATCGGAGACAGATTCCTACGAGCAGTACTTC.

Ten or more counts support this clonotype. V and J are TRBV12-3 or TRBV12-4 and TRBJ2-1, with 7 nucleotides matching TRBD1. V dropped 5 bases and J dropped 3; count of bases not matched to a gene: 10. CDR3 size: 16 residues. CDR3 region: CASSPYRGRGYNEQFF. The CDR3 bases are TGTGCCAGCAGTCCTTACAGGGGAAGGGGCTACAATGAGCAGTTCTTC.

This clonotype showed up many times. V usage is TRBV7-8 and J usage is TRBJ2-1; 9 nucleotides align to TRBD1. This CDR3 comprises 18 residues. V was pared by 0 bases and J by 2 bases, with 8 bases of the junction left unmatched. Germline loops: CDR1 SGHVS, CDR2 FQNEAQ. The CDR3 sequence: CASSLAGTGWSPYNEQFF. For the CDR3, the DNA is TGTGCCAGCAGCTTAGCCGGGACAGGGTGGAGTCCCTACAATGAGCAGTTCTTC.